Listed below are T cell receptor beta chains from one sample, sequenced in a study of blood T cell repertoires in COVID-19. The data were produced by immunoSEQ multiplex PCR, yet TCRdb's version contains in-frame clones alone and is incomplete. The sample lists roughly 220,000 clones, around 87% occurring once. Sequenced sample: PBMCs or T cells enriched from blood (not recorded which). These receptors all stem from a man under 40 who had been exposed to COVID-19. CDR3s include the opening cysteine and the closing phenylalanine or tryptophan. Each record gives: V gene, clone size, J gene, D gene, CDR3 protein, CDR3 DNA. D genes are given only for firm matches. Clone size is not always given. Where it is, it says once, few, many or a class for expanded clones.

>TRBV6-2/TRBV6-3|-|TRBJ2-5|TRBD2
CASSYRLAGGPRQETQYF
TGTGCCAGCAGTTATCGGCTAGCGGGGGGGCCGCGGCAAGAGACCCAGTACTTC
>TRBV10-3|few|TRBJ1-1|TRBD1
CAISESMQGAHVEAFF
TGTGCCATCAGTGAGTCGATGCAGGGGGCGCATGTCGAAGCTTTCTTT
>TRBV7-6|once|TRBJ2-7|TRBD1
CASSRGDRVYEQYF
TGTGCCAGCAGCCGAGGAGACAGGGTCTACGAGCAGTACTTC
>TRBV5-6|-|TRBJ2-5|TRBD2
CASSLVGTRGFVETQYF
TGTGCCAGCAGCTTGGTAGGGACTAGGGGATTCGTTGAGACCCAGTACTTC
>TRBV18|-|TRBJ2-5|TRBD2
CASSPSSGFQETQYF
TGTGCCAGCTCACCATCTAGCGGGTTCCAAGAGACCCAGTACTTC
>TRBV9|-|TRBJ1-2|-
CASSVVSDYGYTF
TGTGCCAGCAGCGTAGTGTCAGACTATGGCTACACCTTC
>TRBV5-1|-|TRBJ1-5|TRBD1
CASSLSGTGNQPQHF
TGCGCCAGCAGCTTGTCTGGGACAGGAAATCAGCCCCAGCATTTT
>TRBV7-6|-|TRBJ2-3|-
CASSPVADTQYF
TGTGCCAGCAGCCCCGTCGCAGATACGCAGTATTTT
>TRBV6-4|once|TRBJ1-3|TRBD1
CASRTGPLLSTIYF
TGTGCCAGCAGGACAGGGCCTTTGCTGAGCACCATATATTTT
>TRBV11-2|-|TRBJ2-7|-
CASNPIPRYVYEQYF
TGTGCCAGCAACCCCATTCCCCGGTATGTCTACGAGCAGTACTTC
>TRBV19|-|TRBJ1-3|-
CASSSWPQGGNTIYF
TGTGCCAGTAGTAGCTGGCCTCAGGGTGGTAACACCATATATTTT
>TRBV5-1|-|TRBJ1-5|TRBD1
CASNSGTGTQPQHF
TGCGCCAGCAATTCCGGGACAGGGACCCAGCCCCAGCATTTT
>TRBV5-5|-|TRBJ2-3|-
CASSLRSGGFSTDTQYF
TGTGCCAGCAGCTTGAGATCCGGGGGATTTAGTACAGATACGCAGTATTTT
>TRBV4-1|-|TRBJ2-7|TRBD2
CASSQGAGFEQYF
TGCGCCAGCAGCCAAGGAGCGGGGTTCGAGCAGTACTTC
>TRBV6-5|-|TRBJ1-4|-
CASRKRGSGEKLFF
TGTGCCAGCAGAAAACGGGGAAGTGGTGAAAAACTGTTTTTT
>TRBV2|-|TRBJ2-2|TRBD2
CASTYKRGAGELFF
TGTGCCAGCACCTACAAGCGGGGGGCCGGGGAGCTGTTTTTT
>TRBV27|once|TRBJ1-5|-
CASQPKAPYSNQPQHF
TGTGCCAGCCAACCCAAAGCGCCTTATAGCAATCAGCCCCAGCATTTT
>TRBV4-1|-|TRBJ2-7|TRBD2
CASGRGGETYEQYF
TGCGCCAGTGGACGGGGGGGCGAAACCTACGAGCAGTACTTC
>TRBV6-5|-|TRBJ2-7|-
CASQPSGGIEQYF
TGTGCCAGCCAGCCCTCTGGGGGGATCGAGCAGTACTTC
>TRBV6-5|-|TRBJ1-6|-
CASSLGPSSSPLHF
TGTGCCAGCAGTCTTGGTCCCTCCAGTTCACCCCTCCACTTT
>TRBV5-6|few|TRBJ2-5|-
CASSVAGVRDTQYF
TGTGCCAGCAGCGTAGCCGGAGTTCGGGATACCCAGTACTTC
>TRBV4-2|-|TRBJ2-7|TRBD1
CASSHLQGATYEQYF
TGTGCCAGCAGCCATCTACAGGGGGCTACCTACGAGCAGTACTTC
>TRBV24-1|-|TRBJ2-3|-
CATSDRTAPTDTQYF
TGTGCCACCAGTGATCGGACAGCTCCGACAGATACGCAGTATTTT
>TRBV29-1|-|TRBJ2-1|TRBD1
CSVGGAGGYNEQFF
TGCAGCGTTGGAGGAGCAGGGGGTTACAATGAGCAGTTCTTC
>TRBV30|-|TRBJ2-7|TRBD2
CAWSVGLAEVEQYF
TGTGCCTGGAGTGTAGGACTAGCGGAGGTGGAGCAGTACTTC
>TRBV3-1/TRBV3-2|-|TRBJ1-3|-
CASSQEGRIGNTIYF
TGTGCCAGCAGCCAAGAGGGGCGCATTGGAAACACCATATATTTT
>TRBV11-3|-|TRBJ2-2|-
CASSITRTGELFF
TGTGCCAGCAGCATAACTAGGACCGGGGAGCTGTTTTTT
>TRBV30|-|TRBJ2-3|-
CAWTPTLYTQYF
TGTGCCTGGACTCCTACCTTGTATACGCAGTATTTT
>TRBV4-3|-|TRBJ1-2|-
CASSLGEPRGVSYTF
TGCGCCAGCAGCCTCGGAGAGCCTCGGGGGGTGAGCTACACCTTC
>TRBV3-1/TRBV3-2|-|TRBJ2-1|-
CASSQGVTLGSDEQFF
TGTGCCAGCAGCCAAGGGGTGACTCTGGGTAGCGATGAGCAGTTCTTC
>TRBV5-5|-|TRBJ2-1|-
CASSFSGGAHNEQFF
TGTGCCAGCAGCTTTTCGGGGGGCGCCCACAATGAGCAGTTCTTC
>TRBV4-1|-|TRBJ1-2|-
CASSQENGYGYTF
TGCGCCAGCAGCCAAGAAAACGGGTATGGCTACACCTTC
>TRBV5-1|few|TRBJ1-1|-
CASSFPTRATEAFF
TGCGCCAGCAGCTTCCCAACCCGAGCCACTGAAGCTTTCTTT
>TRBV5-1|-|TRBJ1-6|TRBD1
CASSYTRDRASLHF
TGCGCCAGCAGCTACACGCGGGACAGGGCTTCTCTCCACTTT
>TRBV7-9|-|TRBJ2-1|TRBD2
CAAAGGVNLDEQFF
TGTGCCGCGGCGGGGGGGGTTAATCTGGATGAGCAGTTCTTC
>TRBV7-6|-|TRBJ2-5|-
CASSLGHQETQYF
TGTGCCAGCAGCTTAGGGCACCAAGAGACCCAGTACTTC
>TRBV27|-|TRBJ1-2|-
CASSPTREVLGGYTF
TGTGCCAGCAGTCCCACCAGGGAAGTCCTGGGTGGCTACACCTTC
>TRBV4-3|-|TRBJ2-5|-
CASSPQAAQETQYF
TGCGCCAGCAGCCCCCAAGCGGCCCAAGAGACCCAGTACTTC
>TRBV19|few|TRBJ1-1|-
CASSISRDTEAFF
TGTGCCAGTAGTATTAGTCGGGACACTGAAGCTTTCTTT
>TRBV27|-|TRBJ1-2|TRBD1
CASSLSATGGRYGYTF
TGTGCCAGCAGTTTATCGGCGACAGGGGGCAGGTATGGCTACACCTTC
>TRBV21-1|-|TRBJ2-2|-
CASSKDETGELFF
TGTGCCAGCAGCAAAGACGAGACCGGGGAGCTGTTTTTT
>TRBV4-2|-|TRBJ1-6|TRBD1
CASSHQGAKGDSPLHF
TGTGCCAGCAGCCATCAGGGGGCGAAAGGGGATTCACCCCTCCACTTT
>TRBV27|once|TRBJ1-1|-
CASSFEGENTEAFF
TGTGCCAGCAGTTTCGAGGGGGAGAACACTGAAGCTTTCTTT
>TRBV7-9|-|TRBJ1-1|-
CASRDISDATEAFF
TGTGCCAGCAGAGATATTAGCGATGCCACTGAAGCTTTCTTT
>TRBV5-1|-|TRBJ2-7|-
CASSPAWPSYEQYF
TGCGCCAGCAGCCCCGCTTGGCCGTCCTACGAGCAGTACTTC
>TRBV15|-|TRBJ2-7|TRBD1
CATSNRDRTYEQYF
TGTGCCACCAGCAACCGGGACAGAACCTACGAGCAGTACTTC
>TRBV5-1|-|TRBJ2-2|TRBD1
CASSTEGTGVTGELFF
TGCGCCAGCAGCACCGAGGGGACAGGGGTCACCGGGGAGCTGTTTTTT
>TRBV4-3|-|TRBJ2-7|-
CASSQGTVTYEQYF
TGCGCCAGCAGCCAAGGCACAGTAACCTACGAGCAGTACTTC
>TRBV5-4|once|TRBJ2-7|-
CASRPAPGNIYEQYF
TGTGCCAGCAGACCTGCACCGGGAAACATCTACGAGCAGTACTTC
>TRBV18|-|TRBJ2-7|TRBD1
CASSPGTDNPPKQYF
TGTGCCAGCTCACCCGGGACAGACAATCCCCCCAAGCAGTACTTC
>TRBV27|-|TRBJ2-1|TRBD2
CASSPWTRAYNEQFF
TGTGCCAGCAGTCCTTGGACTAGGGCCTACAATGAGCAGTTCTTC
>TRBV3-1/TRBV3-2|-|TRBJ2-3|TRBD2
CASSQVSTSGALDTQYF
TGTGCCAGCAGCCAAGTCAGCACTAGCGGGGCCCTGGATACGCAGTATTTT
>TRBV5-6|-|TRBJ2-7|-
CASSLSGTFYEQYF
TGTGCCAGCAGCCTCTCCGGGACATTTTACGAGCAGTACTTC
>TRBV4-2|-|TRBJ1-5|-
CASSQARQGNQPQHF
TGTGCCAGCAGCCAGGCTAGACAGGGCAATCAGCCCCAGCATTTT
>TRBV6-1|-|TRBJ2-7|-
CASSEPGRGVHEQYF
TGTGCCAGCAGTGAACCGGGCAGGGGGGTCCACGAGCAGTACTTC
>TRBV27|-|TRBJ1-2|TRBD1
CATSKYNLDRGGYGYTF
TGTGCCACCTCAAAATATAACCTGGACAGGGGTGGCTATGGCTACACCTTC